A selection of T cell receptor beta chains follows, all from one sample in a study of blood T cell repertoires in COVID-19. Sequencing was performed with immunoSEQ multiplex PCR; in TCRdb, only in-frame clones are kept and a portion is missing. The sample lists about 490,000 clones, over 75% seen once, with roughly 3.2% in the top ten. Sequenced sample: peripheral blood. The receptors here all came from a human donor in a cohort sampled during active COVID-19. Each CDR3 is given with its conserved first and last residue. A D gene is named only where the DNA matches it firmly. Clone sizes are given selectively: once, few, many, or a class where the clone is expanded.

length	V	D	size	J	CDR3	DNA
15	TRBV3-1/TRBV3-2	NA	NA	TRBJ2-2	CASSQGAAAAGELFF	TGTGCCAGCAGCCAAGGGGCAGCCGCCGCCGGGGAGCTGTTTTTT
12	TRBV27	NA	NA	TRBJ2-4	CASSPSKNIQYF	TGTGCCAGCAGTCCATCCAAAAACATTCAGTACTTC
19	TRBV10-3	TRBD1	NA	TRBJ1-5	CATSAGTGSLGAADQPQHF	TGTGCCACCTCGGCCGGGACAGGGAGTTTGGGGGCTGCGGATCAGCCCCAGCATTTT
12	TRBV6-4	NA	NA	TRBJ1-1	CASSVLGTEAFF	TGTGCCAGCAGTGTACTTGGCACTGAAGCTTTCTTT
14	TRBV6-5	TRBD1	NA	TRBJ1-1	CASSEDRADTEAFF	TGTGCCAGCAGCGAGGACAGGGCGGACACTGAAGCTTTCTTT
14	TRBV5-1	TRBD1	NA	TRBJ1-2	CASSPPGQAYGYTF	TGCGCCAGCAGCCCACCGGGACAGGCCTATGGCTACACCTTC
15	TRBV5-6	TRBD2	once	TRBJ2-1	CASSPGLEVNNEQFF	TGTGCCAGCAGCCCGGGACTAGAAGTGAACAATGAGCAGTTCTTC
14	TRBV28	TRBD1	NA	TRBJ1-1	CASSLLTGRTEAFF	TGTGCCAGCAGTCTCCTGACAGGGAGGACTGAAGCTTTCTTT
13	TRBV5-6	NA	NA	TRBJ2-1	CASSSYSPGGTFF	TGTGCCAGCAGCTCCTACTCGCCAGGAGGTACGTTCTTC
14	TRBV7-2	TRBD2	NA	TRBJ2-7	CASSPAGSSYEQYF	TGTGCCAGCAGCCCAGCGGGGAGCTCCTACGAGCAGTACTTC
12	TRBV5-8	TRBD1	NA	TRBJ1-1	CASSPTGVKGFF	TGTGCCAGCAGCCCAACAGGGGTGAAGGGTTTCTTT
14	TRBV5-1	TRBD1	once	TRBJ2-3	CASSLTGEWDTQYF	TGCGCCAGCAGCTTGACAGGGGAGTGGGATACGCAGTATTTT
14	TRBV9	NA	NA	TRBJ2-1	CASSIVTSHNEQFF	TGTGCCAGCAGCATTGTCACTAGCCACAATGAGCAGTTCTTC
15	TRBV28	NA	NA	TRBJ2-1	CASSWDFLSYNEQFF	TGTGCCAGCAGTTGGGACTTTCTCTCCTACAATGAGCAGTTCTTC
13	TRBV3-1/TRBV3-2	NA	NA	TRBJ2-3	CASSQRGTDTQYF	TGTGCCAGCAGCCAACGGGGCACAGATACGCAGTATTTT
18	TRBV11-2	TRBD1	NA	TRBJ2-4	CASSLFRQDRLAKNIQYF	TGTGCCAGCAGCTTGTTTCGGCAGGACAGGCTAGCCAAAAACATTCAGTACTTC
14	TRBV10-2	NA	NA	TRBJ1-1	CASSESPSNTEAFF	TGCGCCAGCAGTGAGTCCCCTTCGAACACTGAAGCTTTCTTT
18	TRBV6-2/TRBV6-3	TRBD1	NA	TRBJ1-2	CASSYRYTRQGANYGYTF	TGTGCCAGCAGTTACCGATATACCCGACAGGGGGCAAACTATGGCTACACCTTC
16	TRBV5-6	NA	NA	TRBJ2-2	CASSWGAGANTGELFF	TGTGCCAGCAGCTGGGGGGCGGGAGCAAACACCGGGGAGCTGTTTTTT
15	TRBV19	NA	NA	TRBJ2-3	CASSSVGGGADTQYF	TGTGCCAGTAGTTCCGTCGGCGGGGGCGCAGATACGCAGTATTTT
14	TRBV7-8	NA	NA	TRBJ2-1	CASSPRTILHRQFF	TGTGCCAGCAGCCCCCGGACTATCCTACATCGGCAGTTCTTC
17	TRBV4-2	TRBD2	NA	TRBJ2-3	CASSQELAGGPTDTQYF	TGTGCCAGCAGCCAAGAACTAGCGGGAGGGCCTACAGATACGCAGTATTTT
13	TRBV29-1	NA	NA	TRBJ2-6	CSVEVDEGNVLTF	TGCAGCGTTGAGGTGGACGAGGGCAACGTCCTGACTTTC
14	TRBV11-2	NA	few	TRBJ2-5	CASSFDRYQETQYF	TGTGCCAGCAGCTTCGACAGGTACCAAGAGACCCAGTACTTC
15	TRBV6-2/TRBV6-3	NA	once	TRBJ1-1	CASSRRDLLNTEAFF	TGTGCCAGCAGTCGGCGGGACCTACTGAACACTGAAGCTTTCTTT
14	TRBV6-2/TRBV6-3	NA	many	TRBJ1-5	CASSSGVVSQPQHF	TGTGCCAGCAGCTCAGGGGTCGTTAGTCAGCCCCAGCATTTT
16	TRBV19	TRBD1	once	TRBJ2-6	CASSIQGASGANVLTF	TGTGCCAGTAGTATACAGGGGGCGTCTGGGGCCAACGTCCTGACTTTC
17	TRBV19	TRBD1	NA	TRBJ1-3	CASSQPGQASPGNTIYF	TGTGCCAGTAGTCAACCGGGACAGGCCTCCCCTGGAAACACCATATATTTT
15	TRBV7-8	TRBD1	NA	TRBJ2-7	CASSLGGTGTYEQYF	TGTGCCAGCAGCTTAGGCGGGACAGGGACCTACGAGCAGTACTTC
15	TRBV7-2	NA	NA	TRBJ2-7	CASRSTTQTGYEQYF	TGTGCCAGCAGATCCACGACACAGACAGGCTACGAGCAGTACTTC
14	TRBV10-3	NA	once	TRBJ2-3	CAISESESTDTQYF	TGTGCCATCAGTGAGTCCGAGAGCACAGATACGCAGTATTTT
16	TRBV19	NA	few	TRBJ2-2	CASSTASGTYTGELFF	TGTGCCAGTAGTACCGCGTCCGGGACTTACACCGGGGAGCTGTTTTTT
16	TRBV6-4	TRBD2	NA	TRBJ2-3	CASSPQPAGAADTQYF	TGTGCCAGCAGTCCCCAACCAGCGGGAGCGGCGGATACGCAGTATTTT
17	TRBV7-3	NA	NA	TRBJ1-3	CASSLNPQGTRGNTIYF	TGTGCCAGCAGCCTAAACCCGCAGGGAACAAGGGGAAACACCATATATTTT
14	TRBV20-1	NA	NA	TRBJ2-7	CSASTQPPSHEQYF	TGCAGTGCTAGTACACAGCCTCCTAGCCACGAGCAGTACTTC
13	TRBV19	TRBD1	NA	TRBJ2-1	CASSADRYNEQFF	TGTGCCAGTAGTGCGGACAGGTACAATGAGCAGTTCTTC
11	TRBV29-1	NA	NA	TRBJ1-1	CSVEEPGGAFF	TGCAGCGTTGAAGAACCCGGGGGAGCTTTCTTT
14	TRBV7-9	NA	once	TRBJ2-1	CASSPKVTTHEQFF	TGTGCCAGCAGCCCTAAGGTGACAACCCATGAGCAGTTCTTC
17	TRBV4-3	NA	NA	TRBJ1-2	CASSTWGGGQGHDGYTF	TGCGCCAGCAGCACTTGGGGCGGGGGTCAGGGACACGACGGCTACACCTTC
16	TRBV7-8	NA	NA	TRBJ2-2	CASSLGRAGWTGELFF	TGTGCCAGCAGCTTAGGACGGGCAGGGTGGACCGGGGAGCTGTTTTTT
13	TRBV29-1	TRBD1	once	TRBJ2-7	CSVKVTGEYEQYF	TGCAGCGTTAAAGTAACAGGGGAGTACGAGCAGTACTTC
15	TRBV7-2	TRBD2	once	TRBJ2-3	CASAYLAGVTDTQYF	TGTGCCAGCGCTTACCTAGCGGGAGTCACAGATACGCAGTATTTT
18	TRBV9	TRBD2	NA	TRBJ2-1	CASSVGSGRALSYNEQFF	TGTGCCAGCAGCGTAGGGAGCGGGAGGGCCCTCTCCTACAATGAGCAGTTCTTC
13	TRBV7-2	NA	NA	TRBJ1-1	CASSQGSGTEAFF	TGTGCCAGCTCACAGGGATCAGGCACTGAAGCTTTCTTT
15	TRBV3-1/TRBV3-2	TRBD1	NA	TRBJ2-1	CASSSRDRGYNEQFF	TGTGCCAGCAGCTCCCGGGACAGGGGGTACAATGAGCAGTTCTTC
15	TRBV6-5	TRBD2	NA	TRBJ2-7	CASTFTSGRTYEQYF	TGTGCCAGCACCTTTACTAGCGGTAGAACCTACGAGCAGTACTTC
18	TRBV30	TRBD1	NA	TRBJ1-4	CAWSVAGGRGSFVEKLFF	TGTGCCTGGAGTGTAGCGGGTGGCAGGGGGTCCTTCGTAGAAAAACTGTTTTTT
12	TRBV30	NA	NA	TRBJ2-7	CAWKGDHYEQYF	TGTGCCTGGAAGGGGGATCACTACGAGCAGTACTTC
16	TRBV27	NA	few	TRBJ1-1	CASSRGPETMNTEAFF	TGTGCCAGCAGTCGAGGGCCGGAGACTATGAACACTGAAGCTTTCTTT
14	TRBV3-1/TRBV3-2	NA	once	TRBJ2-7	CASSRQELSYEQYF	TGTGCCAGCAGTCGACAGGAGCTTTCCTACGAGCAGTACTTC
15	TRBV19	NA	NA	TRBJ2-2	CASSIGGQLTGELFF	TGTGCCAGTAGTATCGGGGGACAGCTCACCGGGGAGCTGTTTTTT
14	TRBV19	TRBD1	NA	TRBJ1-1	CASSTYRGDTEAFF	TGTGCCAGTAGTACCTACAGGGGGGACACTGAAGCTTTCTTT